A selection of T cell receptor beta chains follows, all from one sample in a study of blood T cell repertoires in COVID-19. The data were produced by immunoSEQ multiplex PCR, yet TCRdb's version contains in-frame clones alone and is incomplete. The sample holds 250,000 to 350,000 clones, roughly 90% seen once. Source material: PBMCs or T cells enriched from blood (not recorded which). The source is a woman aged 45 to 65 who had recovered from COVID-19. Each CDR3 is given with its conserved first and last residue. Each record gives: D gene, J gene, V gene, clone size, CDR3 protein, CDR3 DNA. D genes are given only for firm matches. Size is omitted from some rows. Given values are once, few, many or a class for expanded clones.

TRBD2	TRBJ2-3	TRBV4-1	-	CASSPRLAGTDTQYF	TGCGCCAGCAGCCCTAGGCTAGCGGGAACAGATACGCAGTATTTT
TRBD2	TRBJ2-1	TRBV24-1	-	CATSGREDSYNEQFF	TGTGCCACCAGTGGACGGGAGGACTCCTACAATGAGCAGTTCTTC
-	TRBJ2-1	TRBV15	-	CATSRVSVRDEQFF	TGTGCCACCAGCAGAGTTAGCGTCCGCGATGAGCAGTTCTTC
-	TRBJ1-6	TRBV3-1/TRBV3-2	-	CASSPHRDSPLHF	TGTGCCAGCAGCCCGCACAGGGATTCACCCCTCCACTTT
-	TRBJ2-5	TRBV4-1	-	CASSRQGSGRETQYF	TGCGCCAGCAGCCGCCAGGGCAGTGGGAGGGAGACCCAGTACTTC
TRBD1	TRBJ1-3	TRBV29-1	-	CSVAPGTGTSGNTIYF	TGCAGCGTCGCCCCCGGGACAGGTACCTCTGGAAACACCATATATTTT
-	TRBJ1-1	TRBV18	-	CASSPYGNPNTEAFF	TGTGCCAGCTCACCATATGGCAACCCTAACACTGAAGCTTTCTTT
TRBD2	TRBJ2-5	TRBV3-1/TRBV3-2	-	CASRLAGEETQYF	TGTGCCAGCAGGTTAGCGGGAGAGGAGACCCAGTACTTC
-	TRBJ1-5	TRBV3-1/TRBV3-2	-	CASSQGQSNQPQHF	TGTGCCAGCAGCCAAGGACAGTCGAATCAGCCCCAGCATTTT
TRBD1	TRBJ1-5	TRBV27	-	CASSTLNRGDNQPQHF	TGTGCCAGCAGTACCCTCAACAGGGGCGACAATCAGCCCCAGCATTTT
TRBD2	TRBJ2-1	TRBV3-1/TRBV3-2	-	CASSQEGTLAGVKDEQFF	TGTGCCAGCAGCCAAGAAGGGACCCTAGCGGGAGTTAAAGATGAGCAGTTCTTC
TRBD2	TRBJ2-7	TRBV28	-	CASSTHGTSGLAGTYEQYF	TGTGCCAGCAGTACTCACGGGACCTCGGGGCTAGCGGGTACCTACGAGCAGTACTTC
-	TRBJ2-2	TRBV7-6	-	CASSLASPGELFF	TGTGCCAGCAGCTTAGCGAGCCCCGGGGAGCTGTTTTTT
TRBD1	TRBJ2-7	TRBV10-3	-	CAISNPGQGNYEQYF	TGTGCCATCAGTAACCCGGGACAGGGGAATTACGAGCAGTACTTC
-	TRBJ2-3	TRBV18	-	CASSPRQGSPDTQYF	TGTGCCAGCTCACCAAGGCAAGGGAGCCCAGATACGCAGTATTTT
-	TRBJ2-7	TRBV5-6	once	CASSLRSRSSYEQYF	TGTGCCAGCAGCTTGCGTAGCCGTAGCTCCTACGAGCAGTACTTC
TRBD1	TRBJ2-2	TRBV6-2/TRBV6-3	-	CASSPWTGGHGELFF	TGTGCCAGCAGTCCATGGACAGGGGGACACGGGGAGCTGTTTTTT
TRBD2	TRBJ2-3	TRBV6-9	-	CASLTLASGSTDTQYF	TGTGCCAGCCTAACTCTGGCTAGCGGGAGCACAGATACGCAGTATTTT
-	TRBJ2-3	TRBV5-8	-	CASSWISVSTDTQYF	TGTGCCAGCAGCTGGATCAGCGTTAGCACAGATACGCAGTATTTT
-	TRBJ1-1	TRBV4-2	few	CASSQDRAGGTGGTEAFF	TGTGCCAGCAGCCAAGATCGGGCCGGGGGCACGGGGGGGACTGAAGCTTTCTTT
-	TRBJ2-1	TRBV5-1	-	CASSPTRAKDEQFF	TGCGCCAGCAGCCCCACGCGGGCGAAGGATGAGCAGTTCTTC
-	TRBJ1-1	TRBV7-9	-	CASSSLGDAFF	TGTGCCAGCAGTTCCCTGGGCGACGCTTTCTTT
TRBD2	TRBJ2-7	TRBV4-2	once	CASSQAVAGGPYEQYF	TGTGCCAGCAGCCAAGCTGTAGCGGGAGGGCCCTACGAGCAGTACTTC
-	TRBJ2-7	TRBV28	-	CASSTQGPSEQYF	TGTGCCAGCAGTACACAGGGCCCTTCCGAGCAGTACTTC
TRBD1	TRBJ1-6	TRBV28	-	CASSLTGFNSPLHF	TGTGCCAGCAGTCTGACAGGGTTTAATTCACCCCTCCACTTT
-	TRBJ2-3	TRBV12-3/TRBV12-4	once	CASRATGSDTQYF	TGTGCCAGCAGAGCCACCGGGTCAGATACGCAGTATTTT
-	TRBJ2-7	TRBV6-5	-	CASSPRGKSNYEQYF	TGTGCCAGCAGCCCCCGCGGAAAGTCCAACTACGAGCAGTACTTC
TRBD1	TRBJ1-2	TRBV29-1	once	CSAKRTGDYGYTF	TGCAGCGCAAAAAGAACAGGGGACTATGGCTACACCTTC
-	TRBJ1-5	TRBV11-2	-	CASSFPGQNQPQHF	TGTGCCAGCAGCTTCCCGGGACAAAATCAGCCCCAGCATTTT
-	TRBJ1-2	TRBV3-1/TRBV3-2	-	CASSGPHNYGYTF	TGTGCCAGCAGCGGCCCGCACAACTATGGCTACACCTTC
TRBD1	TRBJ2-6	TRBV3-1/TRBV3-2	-	CASSLRPGTGNTGANVLTF	TGTGCCAGCAGCCTACGTCCCGGGACAGGGAATACTGGGGCCAACGTCCTGACTTTC
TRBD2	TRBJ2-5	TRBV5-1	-	CASRLGGLDLETQYF	TGCGCCAGCCGGCTTGGGGGACTAGACCTAGAGACCCAGTACTTC
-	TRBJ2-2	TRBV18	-	CASSPNGGGNTGELFF	TGTGCCAGCTCCCCCAACGGAGGGGGCAACACCGGGGAGCTGTTTTTT
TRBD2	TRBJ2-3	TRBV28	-	CASSTSGAQDTQYF	TGTGCCAGCAGCACCAGCGGGGCCCAAGATACGCAGTATTTT
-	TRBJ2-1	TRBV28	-	CASSSLAGRYNEQFF	TGTGCCAGCAGTTCCCTGGCGGGGCGATACAATGAGCAGTTCTTC
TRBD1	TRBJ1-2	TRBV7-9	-	CASSAGQGSYGYTF	TGTGCCAGCAGCGCCGGACAGGGGAGCTATGGCTACACCTTC
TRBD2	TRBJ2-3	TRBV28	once	CASSLREGRKDTQYF	TGTGCCAGCAGTTTACGGGAGGGCCGAAAAGATACGCAGTATTTT
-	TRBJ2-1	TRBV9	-	CASSVGADLSYNEQFF	TGTGCCAGCAGCGTAGGAGCGGATCTCTCCTACAATGAGCAGTTCTTC
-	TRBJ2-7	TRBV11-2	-	CASSLEVTLDEQYF	TGTGCCAGCAGCTTAGAAGTGACATTAGACGAGCAGTACTTC
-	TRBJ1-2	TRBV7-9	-	CASSLVVSANYGYTF	TGTGCCAGCAGCTTAGTCGTCAGCGCTAACTATGGCTACACCTTC
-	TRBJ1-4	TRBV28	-	CASSFGVGSTNEKLFF	TGTGCCAGCAGTTTCGGAGTGGGTTCAACTAATGAAAAACTGTTTTTT
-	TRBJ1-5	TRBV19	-	CASSIGQGRSNQPQHF	TGTGCCAGTAGTATAGGTCAGGGTAGGAGCAATCAGCCCCAGCATTTT
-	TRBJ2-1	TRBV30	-	CAWSVGDGTYNEQFF	TGTGCCTGGAGTGTGGGCGATGGGACTTACAATGAGCAGTTCTTC
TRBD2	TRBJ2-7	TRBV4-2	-	CASSQVPREEGYEQYF	TGTGCCAGCAGCCAAGTCCCGCGGGAGGAAGGTTACGAGCAGTACTTC
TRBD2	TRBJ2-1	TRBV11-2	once	CASSLRGLAGSSSYNEQFF	TGTGCCAGCAGCCTCCGGGGACTAGCGGGTTCGAGCTCCTACAATGAGCAGTTCTTC